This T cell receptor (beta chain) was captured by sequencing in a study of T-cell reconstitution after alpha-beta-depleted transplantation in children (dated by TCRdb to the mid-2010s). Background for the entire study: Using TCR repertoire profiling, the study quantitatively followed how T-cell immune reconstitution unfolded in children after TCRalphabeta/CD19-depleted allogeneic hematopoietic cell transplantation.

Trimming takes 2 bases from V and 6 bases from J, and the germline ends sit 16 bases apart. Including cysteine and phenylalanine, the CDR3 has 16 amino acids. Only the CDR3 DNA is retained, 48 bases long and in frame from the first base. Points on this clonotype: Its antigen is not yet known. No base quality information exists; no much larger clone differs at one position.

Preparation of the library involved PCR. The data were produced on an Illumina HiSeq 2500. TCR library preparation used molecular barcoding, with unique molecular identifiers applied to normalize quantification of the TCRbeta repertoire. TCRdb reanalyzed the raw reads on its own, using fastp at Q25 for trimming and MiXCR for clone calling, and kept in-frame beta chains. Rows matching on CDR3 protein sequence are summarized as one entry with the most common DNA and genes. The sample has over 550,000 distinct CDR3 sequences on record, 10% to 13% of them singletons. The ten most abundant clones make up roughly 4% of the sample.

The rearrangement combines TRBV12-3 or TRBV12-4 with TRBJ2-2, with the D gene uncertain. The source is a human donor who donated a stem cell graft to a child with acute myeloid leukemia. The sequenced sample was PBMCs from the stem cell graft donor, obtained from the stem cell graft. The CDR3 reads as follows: CASSLSAGRPAGELFF. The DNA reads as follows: TGTGCCAGCAGTTTAAGCGCAGGACGCCCGGCCGGGGAGCTGTTTTTT.